Sequencing of this TCR beta chain was carried out in a study of shared clonotypes between healthy human individuals (dated by TCRdb to the early 2020s). Broadly, across the study: The cohort included three men and a couple of women between 18 and 49 years of age. For each donor, CD4 naive and CD4 memory were each given three plates, CD8 naive was given two plates, and CD8 memory was given one plate. Leukapheresis yielded between about 0.94 and 9 billion PBMCs per donor. Different laboratories and diverse techniques were used to prepare libraries and sequence TCR repertoires, to increase sequencing depth and limit assay-specific biases. Blood TCR repertoires of a handful of healthy adults were deeply sequenced to estimate repertoire size and the extent of clonotype sharing between individuals.

The V end gives up 4 bases and the J end 5 bases, leaving 7 bases in the junction not matched to a gene. CDR1 and CDR2, looked up from the germline V gene, are SGDLS and YYNGEE. Measured from the cysteine to the phenylalanine, the CDR3 is 14 residues long. Only the CDR3 part of the read is kept: 42 bases, read in frame from the first base. TCR CDR3 regions were amplified from genomic DNA by multiplex PCR using the deep immunoSEQ assay. For each cell subset, the extracted genomic DNA was distributed evenly across all wells of several immunoSEQ 96-well plates, and each plate served as one replicate. Each replicate PCR for sorted subsets received roughly 0.2 ug genomic DNA, equal to 28,000 or so T cell genomes. Purified libraries were measured with a Qubit 3.0 fluorometer, size-checked on a Bioanalyzer 2100, and measured again with the KAPA Library Quantification kit. Every immunoSEQ 96-well plate was sequenced on a dedicated single-read 150-cycle Illumina NextSeq 550 flow cell. The authors processed their data as follows. Because the immunoSEQ output included only junctional sequences and no quality scores, the filtering could not be the same as the filtering used for full-length reads. To assign V/J genes and CDR3, sequences were annotated using PyIR, a Python wrapper for IgBLAST v1.9, with IMGT germline references. Any read was removed if the V/J assignment was weak (E-value above 1e-6), the CDR3 was missing, or the read contained stop codons, out-of-frame junctions, or ambiguous translated residues. V3J clonotypes were defined as sequences sharing the same inferred V gene, J gene, and CDR3 amino acid sequence. Percentage overlap between repertoires was calculated by dividing the number of shared unique clonotypes by the size of the smaller repertoire. Repertoire richness was assessed with RTK rarefaction, the Chao1 estimator, and Recon v2.1 estimates of unobserved clonotypes. Generation probabilities were computed with OLGA for all TCRbeta clonotypes obtained by the gDNA method from a handful of donors. The source is immuneACCESS, and TCRdb retained only in-frame sequences with V and J called. Part of the clones is not carried over; for the studies checked, unresolved V genes explain less than half of this, and the remainder is unexplained. Clonal size and the V and J genes are those of that table, whereas D and trimming came from the DNA. Here the sample has around 2,000,000 clones; roughly 95% occur a single time. Of the sample, 0.1% to 0.15% is held by the ten largest clones.

The donors were healthy, HIV-negative adults with no recently reported acute infections or vaccinations. Only Caucasian adults living in Nashville, Tennessee, USA were represented among the donors. Magnetic negative selection was used to enrich CD4+ T cells, after which naive cells were positively selected on CD45RA and the negative fraction became the memory subset. After blood collection by leukapheresis, PBMCs were isolated using Ficoll-Histopaque density gradient centrifugation and then cryopreserved in the vapor phase of liquid nitrogen. Analytical flow cytometry was used to check the purity and quantity of every magnetically sorted T cell population. Genomic DNA was isolated from each sorted fraction and quantified by UV absorbance on a Nanodrop 2000c. Results the study describes overall, beyond this receptor: Clonotypes shared by all four sorted-subset donors showed higher generation probabilities than non-shared clonotypes. About 5% of naive CD4, 3.5% of naive CD8, 2.3% of memory CD4, and approximately 0.4% of memory CD8 clonotypes were shared across a few donors. Rarefaction of sorted-subset datasets indicated incomplete sequencing despite the large sequencing depth. Larger estimated clonotype richness was generally found for naive subsets than for memory subsets. Pairwise subsampling indicated that sequencing depth was expected to affect the degree of clonotype sharing among donors. The genetic and exposure-history diversity represented was limited by the small number of donors. Sampling was restricted to blood, and TCR repertoires in tissues likely differ from the TCR repertoires found in blood.

On this clone itself: Which antigen it targets is not known. The sample holds no much larger clone one base away, and base qualities are not on file.

The chain uses TRBV9 and TRBJ2-5; the junction holds 8 bases that match TRBD2. The specimen sequenced was naive CD4+ T cells sorted from blood. The cell subset or site label on this specimen signifies: CD45RA+ positively selected. The clonotype comes from a man aged 18 to 29 in good health. The nucleotides read TGTGCCAGCAGCAAACATAGCGGGATGGAGACCCAGTACTTC. It specifies CASSKHSGMETQYF.